These T cell receptor beta chains were read from a single sample in a study of blood T cells in healthy people across ages. TCRdb re-called the 5' RACE reads with MiXCR, one entry per CDR3 protein. The sample gives over 1,300,000 distinct CDR3 sequences, approximately 59% of which show up once; 5% to 7% is in the top ten. Sample: blood. These receptors all stem from a man younger than 30 in good health. The CDR3 runs from the conserved cysteine through the conserved F or W. A D gene is named only where the DNA matches it firmly. Size is omitted from some rows. Given values are once, few, many or a class for expanded clones.

TRBJ2-3 NA TRBV11-2 NA CASRGVVRTQYF TGTGCCAGCAGAGGGGTCGTGCGTACGCAGTATTTT
TRBJ2-6 few TRBV29-1 TRBD1 CSVEGIDRAGANVLTF TGCAGCGTTGAGGGAATCGACAGGGCTGGGGCCAACGTCCTGACTTTC
TRBJ1-4 once TRBV11-2 TRBD1 CASSSLQGAWEKLFF TGTGCCAGCAGCTCTCTACAGGGGGCATGGGAAAAACTGTTTTTT
TRBJ2-7 NA TRBV5-1 TRBD1 CASSLAGTGIYEQYF TGCGCCAGCAGCTTGGCCGGGACAGGGATCTACGAGCAGTACTTC
TRBJ1-2 NA TRBV20-1 NA CSARDGRGVDGYTF TGCAGTGCTAGAGATGGCAGGGGAGTTGATGGCTACACCTTC
TRBJ2-7 NA TRBV20-1 TRBD2 CSARKREGLAGYEQYF TGCAGTGCTAGAAAGCGGGAGGGGCTAGCGGGCTACGAGCAGTACTTC
TRBJ1-1 once TRBV5-1 TRBD1 CASSLEQGARAEAFF TGCGCCAGCAGCTTAGAACAGGGGGCGAGAGCTGAAGCTTTCTTT
TRBJ2-3 NA TRBV7-8 TRBD2 CASSFLSGRAIDTQYF TGTGCCAGCAGCTTTCTTAGCGGGAGGGCCATAGATACGCAGTATTTT
TRBJ2-7 once TRBV4-3 TRBD1 CASSQAPPGQETYEQYF TGCGCCAGCAGCCAAGCACCACCGGGACAGGAGACCTACGAGCAGTACTTC
TRBJ2-2 few TRBV6-1 TRBD1 CASSKLPTGVVTGELFF TGTGCCAGCAGTAAACTCCCGACAGGGGTGGTGACCGGGGAGCTGTTTTTT
TRBJ1-2 NA TRBV11-2 TRBD1 CASSYTLDRGLYGYTF TGTGCCAGCAGTTATACCTTGGACAGGGGGCTCTATGGCTACACCTTC
TRBJ2-1 NA TRBV12-3/TRBV12-4 TRBD2 CASSFGGGEEQFF TGTGCCAGCAGTTTCGGGGGGGGGGAAGAGCAGTTCTTC
TRBJ2-1 NA TRBV7-9 NA CASSAHYNEQFF TGTGCCAGCAGCGCGCATTACAATGAGCAGTTCTTC
TRBJ2-1 NA TRBV29-1 NA CSVELASKEQFF TGCAGCGTTGAATTAGCGAGCAAGGAGCAGTTCTTC
TRBJ1-5 NA TRBV10-3 NA CAITPRSMRNSFSNQPQHF TGTGCCATCACCCCCAGGTCGATGAGAAACTCCTTTAGCAATCAGCCCCAGCATTTT
TRBJ2-3 few TRBV7-2 TRBD2 CASSSLAGGNTQYF TGTGCCAGCAGCTCACTAGCGGGGGGGAATACGCAGTATTTT
TRBJ1-1 NA TRBV20-1 NA CSAASRGTEAFF TGCAGTGCTGCATCGAGGGGCACTGAAGCTTTCTTT
TRBJ2-7 NA TRBV3-1 NA CASLSQDIRQEGTYEQYF TGTGCCAGCCTTAGCCAAGATATTCGACAGGAAGGGACCTACGAGCAGTACTTC
TRBJ1-5 NA TRBV29-1 NA CSVVRDNQPQHF TGCAGCGTTGTCCGGGACAATCAGCCCCAGCATTTT
TRBJ1-2 NA TRBV28 NA CASSLQGQLYGYTF TGTGCCAGCAGTTTACAAGGACAGCTCTATGGCTACACCTTC
TRBJ2-7 NA TRBV6-1 NA CASRTQGYSYEQYF TGTGCCAGCAGGACACAGGGTTACTCCTACGAGCAGTACTTC
TRBJ2-5 NA TRBV2 NA CASSERDQTQYF TGTGCCAGCAGTGAAAGGGACCAGACCCAGTACTTC
TRBJ2-6 few TRBV6-5 NA CASSSLRSGANVLTF TGTGCCAGCAGTTCCCTTAGGTCCGGGGCCAACGTCCTGACTTTC
TRBJ1-1 NA TRBV6-6 NA CASSTSHNGEAFF TGTGCCAGCAGTACCTCGCACAATGGGGAAGCTTTCTTT
TRBJ1-1 NA TRBV4-1 TRBD1 CASSQVGQGGVEAFF TGCGCCAGCAGCCAAGTAGGACAGGGGGGGGTTGAAGCTTTCTTT
TRBJ2-5 NA TRBV3-1 TRBD2 CASSPRTSPGVETQYF TGTGCCAGCAGCCCCCGGACTAGTCCAGGCGTAGAGACCCAGTACTTC
TRBJ2-3 NA TRBV29-1 NA CSVVREELNTQYF TGCAGCGTTGTACGTGAAGAACTGAATACGCAGTATTTT
TRBJ2-3 once TRBV29-1 TRBD2 CSAPRLAGGVGYTDTQYF TGCAGCGCCCCTAGACTAGCGGGAGGAGTGGGGTACACAGATACGCAGTATTTT
TRBJ1-2 once TRBV24-1 NA CATSDSGRGVYGYTF TGTGCCACCAGTGATTCGGGCAGGGGAGTGTATGGCTACACCTTC
TRBJ1-2 few TRBV3-1 NA CASTPGASGVGYTF TGTGCCAGCACGCCGGGGGCTAGTGGTGTTGGCTACACCTTC